This T cell receptor beta chain was documented in a study of beta chain features in type 1 diabetes. cDNA synthesis used the whole RNA isolate, giving expressed TCRB sequences. Using immunoSEQ multiplex PCR, the repertoire was profiled, and TCRdb retains in-frame clones only, with some absent. The table has roughly 350,000 clones, approximately 10% seen once. Purity exceeding 95% was reached by all sorted populations. Germline CDR1 is SGHNT and CDR2 is YYREEE (reference sequence). J lost 8 bases, V lost 4 bases, and 5 bases had no gene match. The CDR3 runs 13 residues. The receptor's source is a woman in her 30s in good health. The V and J genes are TRBV5-4 and TRBJ1-2, with TRBD1 identical over 10 bases. The sample taken for sequencing was naive CD4+ T cells from blood. The CDR3 DNA sequence: TGTGCCAGCAGCCCCGACAGGGGGCACGGCTACACCTTC. Translation gives CASSPDRGHGYTF.